These T cell receptor beta chains were read from a single sample in a study of cytomegalovirus exposure and HLA in healthy donors. Profiled with immunoSEQ multiplex PCR; TCRdb holds only in-frame clones, not every one. The table includes about 160,000 clones, 82% detected once. The source material was PBMCs. These TCRs come from a man aged 50-60 years in good health and CMV-seropositive. CDR3s include the opening cysteine and the closing phenylalanine or tryptophan. Each record gives: clone size, D gene, V gene, J gene, CDR3 DNA, CDR3 protein. The D gene is left open where the match is weak. The size field is filled for only some rows; it gives once, few, many or a size class.

clone size: NA
D gene: NA
V gene: TRBV6-5
J gene: TRBJ2-2
CDR3 DNA: TGTGCCAGCAGTTACTCCCGGGTAACCGGGGAGCTGTTTTTT
CDR3 protein: CASSYSRVTGELFF

clone size: NA
D gene: NA
V gene: TRBV30
J gene: TRBJ1-2
CDR3 DNA: TGTGCCTTGAGTCCCCCGCGGCAGGGGTGGGGCTACACCTTC
CDR3 protein: CALSPPRQGWGYTF

clone size: NA
D gene: NA
V gene: TRBV6-1
J gene: TRBJ1-5
CDR3 DNA: TGTGCCAGCAGTGAACAGGGGACCCATAGCAATCAGCCCCAGCATTTT
CDR3 protein: CASSEQGTHSNQPQHF

clone size: NA
D gene: TRBD1
V gene: TRBV10-3
J gene: TRBJ1-2
CDR3 DNA: TGTGCCATCAGTGAGTACGAGACAGGGATCTATGGCTACACCTTC
CDR3 protein: CAISEYETGIYGYTF

clone size: NA
D gene: TRBD2
V gene: TRBV7-9
J gene: TRBJ2-7
CDR3 DNA: TGTGCCAGCAGCCCGGGGACTAGCGGCAGCTCCTACGAGCAGTACTTC
CDR3 protein: CASSPGTSGSSYEQYF

clone size: few
D gene: TRBD2
V gene: TRBV7-9
J gene: TRBJ2-1
CDR3 DNA: TGTGCCAGCAGCTTAGAGGGTCTAGGGAGGGGTGAGCAGTTCTTC
CDR3 protein: CASSLEGLGRGEQFF

clone size: NA
D gene: NA
V gene: TRBV7-9
J gene: TRBJ1-4
CDR3 DNA: TGTGCCAGCAGCCGGGGGGGGCAGCCGAATGAAAAACTGTTTTTT
CDR3 protein: CASSRGGQPNEKLFF

clone size: NA
D gene: TRBD2
V gene: TRBV10-3
J gene: TRBJ2-1
CDR3 DNA: TGTGCCATCAGGCCCAGCGGGGGGGGAAATGAGCAGTTCTTC
CDR3 protein: CAIRPSGGGNEQFF

clone size: NA
D gene: TRBD2
V gene: TRBV5-6
J gene: TRBJ2-3
CDR3 DNA: TGTGCCAGCAGCCCGGGGACTAGCGGTGCCACAGATACGCAGTATTTT
CDR3 protein: CASSPGTSGATDTQYF

clone size: once
D gene: NA
V gene: TRBV18
J gene: TRBJ2-7
CDR3 DNA: TGTGCCAGCTCACGTGGCCAGGGCTACTACGAGCAGTACTTC
CDR3 protein: CASSRGQGYYEQYF

clone size: few
D gene: NA
V gene: TRBV5-8
J gene: TRBJ2-3
CDR3 DNA: TGTGCCAGCAGCCTCCCACTTTACCGGGACTCCTCCACTGGAACGCAGTATTTT
CDR3 protein: CASSLPLYRDSSTGTQYF

clone size: NA
D gene: NA
V gene: TRBV5-4
J gene: TRBJ1-6
CDR3 DNA: TGTGCCAGCAGCTTGGACCCAGGGCCGAGCTCCTATAATTCACCCCTCCACTTT
CDR3 protein: CASSLDPGPSSYNSPLHF

clone size: NA
D gene: TRBD1
V gene: TRBV2
J gene: TRBJ2-6
CDR3 DNA: TGTGCCAGCACTGGGACAGGGGGCTCTGGGGCCAACGGCCTGACTTTC
CDR3 protein: CASTGTGGSGANGLTF

clone size: NA
D gene: NA
V gene: TRBV5-4
J gene: TRBJ1-1
CDR3 DNA: TGTGCCAGCACCACTTCCGCAGGGATGAACACTGAAGCTTTCTTT
CDR3 protein: CASTTSAGMNTEAFF

clone size: NA
D gene: TRBD2
V gene: TRBV4-1
J gene: TRBJ2-7
CDR3 DNA: TGCGCCAGCAGCCAGGAGCGGGGGGGGTCCTACGAGCAGTACTTC
CDR3 protein: CASSQERGGSYEQYF

clone size: once
D gene: NA
V gene: TRBV5-1
J gene: TRBJ2-5
CDR3 DNA: TGCGCCAGCAGCTTGGGCGGCCAGCTCATAGAGACCCAGTACTTC
CDR3 protein: CASSLGGQLIETQYF

clone size: NA
D gene: NA
V gene: TRBV29-1
J gene: TRBJ2-7
CDR3 DNA: TGCAGCGTGGCTAGGAGCTCTAGCGCGGTCGAGCAGTACTTC
CDR3 protein: CSVARSSSAVEQYF

clone size: NA
D gene: TRBD1
V gene: TRBV2
J gene: TRBJ1-2
CDR3 DNA: TGTGCCAGCAGTGAGGGACAGGGGTATGGCTACACCTTC
CDR3 protein: CASSEGQGYGYTF